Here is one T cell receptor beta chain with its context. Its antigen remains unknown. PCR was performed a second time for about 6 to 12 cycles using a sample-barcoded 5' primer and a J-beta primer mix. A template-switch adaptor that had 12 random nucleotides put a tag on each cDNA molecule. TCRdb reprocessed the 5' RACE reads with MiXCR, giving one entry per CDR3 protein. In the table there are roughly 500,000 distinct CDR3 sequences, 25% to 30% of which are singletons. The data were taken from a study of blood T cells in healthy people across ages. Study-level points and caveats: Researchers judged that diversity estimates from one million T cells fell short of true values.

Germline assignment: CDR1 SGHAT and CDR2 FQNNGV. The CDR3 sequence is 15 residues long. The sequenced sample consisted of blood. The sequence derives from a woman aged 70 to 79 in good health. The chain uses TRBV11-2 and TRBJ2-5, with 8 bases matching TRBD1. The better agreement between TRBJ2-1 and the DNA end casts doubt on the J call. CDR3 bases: TGTGCCAGCAGCTCCGGACAGGGAAAGGCGTATGAGCAGTTCTTC. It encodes CASSSGQGKAYEQFF.